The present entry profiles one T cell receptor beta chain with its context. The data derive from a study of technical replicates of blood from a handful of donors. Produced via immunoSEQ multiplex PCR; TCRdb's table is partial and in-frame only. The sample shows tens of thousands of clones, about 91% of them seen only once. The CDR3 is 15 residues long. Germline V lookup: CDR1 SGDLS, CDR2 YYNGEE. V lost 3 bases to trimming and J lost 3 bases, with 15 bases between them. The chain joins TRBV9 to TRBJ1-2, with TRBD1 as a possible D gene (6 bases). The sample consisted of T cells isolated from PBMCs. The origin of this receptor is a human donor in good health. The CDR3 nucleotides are TGTGCCAGCAGCGGGGTAAGGACAGCTTACTATGGCTACACCTTC. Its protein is CASSGVRTAYYGYTF. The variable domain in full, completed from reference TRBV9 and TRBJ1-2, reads DSGVTQTPKHLITATGQRVTLRCSPRSGDLSVYWYQQSLDQGLQFLIQYYNGEERAKGNILERFSAQQFPDLHSELNLSSLELGDSALYFCASSGVRTAYYGYTFGSGTRLTVV.